Below, 32 T cell receptor beta chains from the same sample are listed, as sequenced in a study of OX40 agonist ivuxolimab in advanced cancers. The repertoire was sequenced with immunoSEQ multiplex PCR; TCRdb's copy has only in-frame clones and lacks some. The table shows under 70,000 clones, with about 89% occurring only once. The sequencing used CD4+ or CD8+ T cells sorted from blood, collected in a trial of the OX40 agonist ivuxolimab. These receptors were taken from an adult with an advanced solid tumor such as melanoma, head and neck, liver or kidney cancer.

V and J are TRBV5-4 and TRBJ1-6, with D uncertain. V lost 0 bases and J 8 bases, leaving 9 bases between the germline ends. This CDR3 has 14 amino acids. Germline loops: CDR1 SGHNT, CDR2 YYREEE (reference sequence). The CDR3 coding sequence is TGTGCCAGCAGCTTGGCCGGGTACGATTCACCCCTCCACTTT. It codes for CASSLAGYDSPLHF.

This chain joins TRBV19 and TRBJ1-1, with 10 bases aligning to TRBD1. There are 15 residues in the CDR3. Germline V lookup: CDR1 LNHDA, CDR2 SQIVND (reference sequence). The trim removed 7 bases at V and 5 bases at J, leaving 10 bases unmatched. The CDR3 DNA sequence: TGTGCCAGTACTCGACAGGGGGCGCGTAATACTGAAGCTTTCTTT. It specifies CASTRQGARNTEAFF. Combining the CDR3 with reference TRBV19 and TRBJ1-1 gives the whole variable domain DGGITQSPKYLFRKEGQNVTLSCEQNLNHDAMYWYRQDPGQGLRLIYYSQIVNDFQKGDIAEGYSVSREKKESFPLTVTSAQKNPTAFYLCASTRQGARNTEAFFGQGTRLTVV.

The chain couples TRBV5-4 to TRBJ2-1; 14 nucleotides match TRBD2. The CDR3 length is 18 residues. Germline V gene lookup returns CDR1 SGHNT and CDR2 YYREEE (reference sequence). Germline trimming cut 4 bases from V and 1 base from J; bases unmatched to any gene: 7. DNA of the CDR3: TGTGCCAGCAGCCCGGGACTAGCGGGAGCTGGGTCCTACAATGAGCAGTTCTTC. It codes for CASSPGLAGAGSYNEQFF. Complete variable domain (other parts from reference TRBV5-4 and TRBJ2-1): ETGVTQSPTHLIKTRGQQVTLRCSSQSGHNTVSWYQQALGQGPQFIFQYYREEENGRGNFPPRFSGLQFPNYSSELNVNALELDDSALYLCASSPGLAGAGSYNEQFFGPGTRLTVL.

The rearrangement links TRBV6-1 to TRBJ2-2; D is undetermined. The CDR3 has 14 amino acids. V was shortened by 4 bases and J by 2 bases, with 8 bases between the two germline ends. Germline CDR1 is MNHNS and CDR2 is SASEGT. CDR3 DNA sequence: TGTGCCAGCAGTGCCCTACTTAACACCGGGGAGCTGTTTTTT. Protein sequence: CASSALLNTGELFF.

V gene TRBV6-1 combines with J gene TRBJ2-3; D gene uncertain. Germline loops: CDR1 MNHNS, CDR2 SASEGT. V lost 7 bases, J lost 4 bases, and 9 bases lay in between. The CDR3 is 12 amino acids. The CDR3, as DNA: TGTGCCAGCAACCAGCGCGCAGATACGCAGTATTTT. Translating gives CASNQRADTQYF.

The genes are TRBV9 and TRBJ2-2; 12 bases are shared with TRBD1. Trimming at V came to 1 base and at J to 7 bases, leaving 5 bases not matched to a gene. Germline lookup yields CDR1 SGDLS and CDR2 YYNGEE. The CDR3 length is 16 residues. The CDR3 protein is CASSVPGTGGYGELFF. The DNA for the CDR3 is TGTGCCAGCAGCGTACCCGGGACAGGGGGCTACGGGGAGCTGTTTTTT. The full variable domain, its missing parts supplied by reference TRBV9 and TRBJ2-2, is DSGVTQTPKHLITATGQRVTLRCSPRSGDLSVYWYQQSLDQGLQFLIQYYNGEERAKGNILERFSAQQFPDLHSELNLSSLELGDSALYFCASSVPGTGGYGELFFGEGSRLTVL.

The CDR3 nucleotides are TGTGCCAGCAGCTTGGCTGGGGGGCCAGGGTTCAGCAGCAATCAGCCCCAGCATTTT. Protein product: CASSLAGGPGFSSNQPQHF. This chain connects TRBV5-6 to TRBJ1-5; D is perhaps TRBD1 (6 bases). The germline V gene encodes CDR1 SGHDT and CDR2 YYEEEE. Trimming shortened V by 0 bases and J by 1 base, and 20 bases separated the two germline ends. The CDR3 length is 19 residues.

The chain is built from TRBV7-9 and TRBJ2-1, with 9 bases aligning to TRBD2. Germline V gene data show CDR1 as SEHNR and CDR2 as FQNEAQ (reference sequence). This CDR3 has 15 amino acids. V gave up 5 bases and J gave up 3 bases; unmatched junction bases: 5. CDR3 in DNA: TGTGCCAGCAGCCAATCTAGCGGGAACTACAATGAGCAGTTCTTC. The encoded protein is CASSQSSGNYNEQFF.

The chain combines TRBV12-5 with TRBJ2-5; D not certain. Germline values: CDR1 LGHNT, CDR2 FRNRAP. V gave up 9 bases and J gave up 7 bases, with 9 bases separating them. CDR3 length: 10 residues. CDR3 amino acids: CASAFSTQYF. CDR3 sequence (DNA): TGTGCTAGCGCCTTTTCGACCCAGTACTTC.

This chain connects TRBV5-4 to TRBJ1-2; D not resolved. The V end lost 4 bases, the J end lost 7 bases, and 8 bases lay between the germline ends. The CDR3 sequence is 11 residues long. Per the germline V gene, CDR1 is SGHNT and CDR2 is YYREEE (reference sequence). The CDR3: CASSAGFGYTF. DNA for the CDR3: TGTGCCAGCAGCGCGGGGTTTGGCTACACCTTC.

This clone was seen only once. This chain connects TRBV6-5 to TRBJ1-1; weak D call: TRBD1 (5 bases). The CDR3 loop spans 15 amino acids. Trimming removed 8 bases from V and 2 bases from J, with 18 bases in between. Germline V gene lookup returns CDR1 MNHEY and CDR2 SVGAGI. CDR3 amino acids: CASRRGGRDNTEAFF. In DNA form, the CDR3 reads TGTGCCAGCCGCCGGGGGGGGAGAGATAACACTGAAGCTTTCTTT.

The V gene is TRBV2, the J gene TRBJ1-5; D is perhaps TRBD1 (5 bases). V lost 2 bases to trimming and J lost 6 bases, with 11 bases between them. CDR1 SNHLY and CDR2 FYNNEI come from the germline V gene. The CDR3 length is 14 residues. CDR3 bases: TGTGCCAGCAGTGAATGGCAGGGAGTTCAGCCCCAGCATTTT. Translating it yields CASSEWQGVQPQHF.

The gene calls are TRBV11-2 and TRBJ2-7; no reliable D call. The V gene's germline CDR1 is SGHAT and CDR2 FQNNGV. The CDR3 runs to 15 residues. V lost 3 bases, J lost 0 bases, and 12 bases lay in between. CDR3 loop: CASSFGQISSYEQYF. CDR3 nucleotide sequence: TGTGCCAGCAGCTTCGGGCAGATCAGCTCCTACGAGCAGTACTTC. The whole variable domain, filled in from reference TRBV11-2 and TRBJ2-7, reads EAGVAQSPRYKIIEKRQSVAFWCNPISGHATLYWYQQILGQGPKLLIQFQNNGVVDDSQLPKDRFSAERLKGVDSTLKIQPAKLEDSAVYLCASSFGQISSYEQYFGPGTRLTVT.

This clone has just a few counts. The V gene is TRBV2, the J gene TRBJ1-1, with D maybe TRBD1 (6 bases). The CDR3 sequence is 13 residues long. Trimming pared 4 bases from V and 7 bases from J, leaving 13 bases between. Germline loops: CDR1 SNHLY, CDR2 FYNNEI. CDR3 nucleotides: TGTGCCAGCAGTGTTCAGGGGTACGGTGAAGCTTTCTTT. Its translation is CASSVQGYGEAFF.

The chain uses TRBV28 and TRBJ2-1; 9 nucleotides line up with TRBD1. Losses at the gene ends were 5 bases for V and 3 bases for J; bases not matched to a gene: 11. The CDR3 runs to 17 residues. Germline CDR1 is MDHEN and CDR2 is SYDVKM. The CDR3 loop is CASSPHGQGLLYNEQFF. In DNA form, the CDR3 reads TGTGCCAGCAGTCCTCATGGACAGGGGTTACTCTACAATGAGCAGTTCTTC. Combining the CDR3 with reference TRBV28 and TRBJ2-1 gives the whole variable domain DVKVTQSSRYLVKRTGEKVFLECVQDMDHENMFWYRQDPGLGLRLIYFSYDVKMKEKGDIPEGYSVSREKKERFSLILESASTNQTSMYLCASSPHGQGLLYNEQFFGPGTRLTVL.

J is TRBJ2-1 and V is TRBV19; D uncertain. The V end lost 1 base, the J end lost 0 bases, and 13 bases lay between the germline ends. This CDR3 is built from 17 residues. Germline V gene sequence: CDR1 LNHDA, CDR2 SQIVND (reference sequence). The CDR3 coding sequence is TGTGCCAGTAGTATAGTGAGGCCCGGAAGCTCCTACAATGAGCAGTTCTTC. Protein product: CASSIVRPGSSYNEQFF.

The V gene is TRBV23-1, the J gene TRBJ1-1; 9 bases match TRBD1. TRBV23-1 is noted as an ORF with a role that remains uncertain. V shed 0 bases and J 1 base; nucleotides not matched to a gene: 0. This CDR3 comprises 15 residues. The CDR3, as DNA: TGCGCCAGCAGTCAATCGGGACAGGGGAACACTGAAGCTTTCTTT. As protein: CASSQSGQGNTEAFF.

This clone was recorded only once. At one boundary the junction diverges from the germline segment, which might be a read error. The chain carries TRBV7-7 and TRBJ2-1, with D maybe TRBD2 (6 bases). The CDR3 extends over 15 amino acids. CDR1 is SSHAT, CDR2 FNYEAQ, per germline (reference sequence). The CDR3, as DNA: TGTGCTAGCAGCTTAGCGGCGGGGCCGGGCAATGAGCAGTTCTTC. Encoded protein: CASSLAAGPGNEQFF.

The V and J genes are TRBV9 and TRBJ1-3, with D unclear. The CDR3 is 12 amino acids. Germline V CDR1 and CDR2: SGDLS, YYNGEE. V was pared by 0 bases and J by 3 bases, with 1 base between. The CDR3 DNA reads as TGTGCCAGCAGCGTAGGTGGAAACACCATATATTTT. The encoded protein is CASSVGGNTIYF.

The CDR3 DNA sequence: TGTGCCTGGAGTCCCGGGACAGGGGTAAGCGCGCCCCAGCATTTT. It specifies CAWSPGTGVSAPQHF. The genes are TRBV30 and TRBJ1-5; 10 positions agree with TRBD1. Germline assignment: CDR1 GTSNPN and CDR2 SVGIG (reference sequence). V shed 2 bases, J shed 9 bases, and the junction held 10 bases outside the gene matches. The CDR3 totals 15 residues.

The chain employs TRBV11-2 and TRBJ2-1; D perhaps matches TRBD2 (5 bases). Trimming removed 5 bases at V and 9 bases at J, with 14 bases between. Germline-derived CDR1 and CDR2 are SGHAT and FQNNGV. This CDR3 contains 13 residues. The CDR3 sequence: CASSPRLGSEQFF. Written as DNA, the CDR3 is TGTGCCAGCAGCCCACGATTGGGGAGTGAGCAGTTCTTC.

This sequence joins TRBV6-5 and TRBJ1-5; D not resolved. V lost 6 bases to trimming and J lost 0 bases, with 12 bases between them. This CDR3 has 15 amino acids. Germline loops: CDR1 MNHEY, CDR2 SVGAGI. The CDR3 nucleotides read TGTGCCAGCAGAGCCGACTTATATAGCAATCAGCCCCAGCATTTT. Its translation: CASRADLYSNQPQHF.

This rearrangement joins TRBV6-1 to TRBJ1-2; tentative D call: TRBD1 (5 bases). The ends were cut back, 5 bases at V and 5 bases at J, with 12 bases in the middle. The CDR3 contains 13 residues. From germline, CDR1 is MNHNS and CDR2 SASEGT. CDR3 residues: CASSSGTEYGYTF. CDR3 nucleotides: TGTGCCAGCAGTTCCGGGACTGAGTATGGCTACACCTTC.

This chain links TRBV6-5 with TRBJ1-2, with 8 bases identical to TRBD1. The trim removed 6 bases at V and 3 bases at J, leaving 9 bases unmatched. There are 15 residues in the CDR3. Germline V gene lookup returns CDR1 MNHEY and CDR2 SVGAGI. As DNA, the CDR3 is TGTGCCAGCAGACGCCAGGGGGCATCCGACTATGGCTACACCTTC. Translating it yields CASRRQGASDYGYTF.

J is TRBJ1-4 and V is TRBV7-3, with D uncertain. The CDR3 is made up of 13 amino acids. CDR1 is SGHTA, CDR2 FQGTGA, per germline. V gave up 3 bases and J gave up 6 bases, with 8 bases separating them. The CDR3 nucleotides are TGTGCCAGCAGCTTTTACGGAGATGAAAAACTGTTTTTT. Translated: CASSFYGDEKLFF. Full variable domain (rest looked up from reference TRBV7-3 and TRBJ1-4): GAGVSQTPSNKVTEKGKYVELRCDPISGHTALYWYRQSLGQGPEFLIYFQGTGAADDSGLPNDRFFAVRPEGSVSTLKIQRTERGDSAVYLCASSFYGDEKLFFGSGTQLSVL.

This clone was picked up one time. CDR3 in DNA: TGTGCCAGCAGTACGAGCGGGGGGGCCGCATACGAGCAGTACTTC. Translating gives CASSTSGGAAYEQYF. The chain couples TRBV6-6 to TRBJ2-7; 10 bases fit TRBD2. The CDR3 runs to 15 residues. From germline, CDR1 is MNHNY and CDR2 SVGAGI (reference sequence). The ends lost 5 bases at V and 4 bases at J; junction bases unmatched: 8.

The chain links TRBV5-4 to TRBJ2-7; TRBD1 matches 8 bases. This CDR3 contains 13 residues. Germline trimming cut 5 bases from V and 12 bases from J; bases unmatched to any gene: 13. Germline loops: CDR1 SGHNT, CDR2 YYREEE (reference sequence). CDR3 loop: CASSPDRVESRYF. The CDR3 nucleotides read TGTGCCAGCAGTCCGGACAGGGTCGAGAGTCGGTACTTC.

The chain recombines TRBV25-1 with TRBJ1-1; tentative D call: TRBD1 (6 bases). The CDR3 has 12 amino acids. The V end was cut by 3 bases, the J end by 13 bases, with 15 bases between. Germline V CDR1 and CDR2: MGHDK, SYGVNS. CDR3 protein: CASSDPGTLHFF. The CDR3 region has the DNA TGTGCCAGCAGTGACCCCGGGACACTCCATTTCTTT.

The CDR3: CASSSPNTEAFF. The CDR3 nucleotides are TGTGCCAGCAGTTCTCCGAACACTGAAGCTTTCTTT. V and J are TRBV6-5 and TRBJ1-1; no clear D gene. CDR1 is MNHEY and CDR2 is SVGAGI in the germline V gene. This CDR3 region has 12 residues. Trimming took off 4 bases at V and 1 base at J, with 4 bases between the two ends.

The chain is built from TRBV5-1 and TRBJ1-2; D ambiguous. Germline assignment: CDR1 SGHRS and CDR2 YFSETQ. The CDR3 has 14 residues. Trimming cost V 5 bases and J 7 bases, with 18 bases left between them. The CDR3 DNA reads as TGCGCCAGCAGTAGGGATACCGGCCCGGCTGGCTACACCTTC. Protein: CASSRDTGPAGYTF.

V is TRBV15 and J is TRBJ2-7, with TRBD1 identical over 8 bases. Germline CDR1 is LNHNV and CDR2 is YYDKDF (reference sequence). CDR3 size: 15 residues. Losses at the gene ends were 4 bases for V and 1 base for J; bases not matched to a gene: 6. The CDR3 region has the DNA TGTGCCACCAGCATCGGACAGGGACCATCCTACGAGCAGTACTTC. This codes for CATSIGQGPSYEQYF.

The chain employs TRBV5-6 and TRBJ1-1; perhaps TRBD1 as D (6 bases). The CDR3 covers 13 residues. Germline V gene sequence: CDR1 SGHDT, CDR2 YYEEEE. Trimming cost V 0 bases and J 11 bases, with 14 bases left between them. The CDR3 spells CASSLGYRVRAFF. In DNA form, the CDR3 reads TGTGCCAGCAGCTTGGGCTACAGGGTAAGGGCTTTCTTT.